This T cell receptor beta chain was recorded in a study of beta chain features in type 1 diabetes. Findings and limits, study-wide: Type 1 diabetes patients had TCRB CDR3s that were shorter (moderately but significantly so) in all four CD4+ subsets. Possibly, sequencing cDNA over-represented cells that had high TCR expression levels. A closer apparent resemblance between naive, central memory and Treg TCRB repertoires was seen in patients than in healthy donors.

Germline V gene lookup returns CDR1 SGHTA and CDR2 FQGNSA. With 3 bases removed from V and 4 bases from J, the gap between germline ends came to 11 bases. The CDR3 is 14 amino acids. This clone was recorded a few times. Its matching antigen is unknown. Purity exceeded 95% in all sorted populations. Expressed TCRB transcripts were sequenced after all isolated RNA was converted to cDNA. Sequenced by immunoSEQ multiplex PCR; TCRdb stores in-frame clones only, minus some. The sample records about 660,000 clones, around an eighth being singletons. The sequenced material came from naive CD4+ T cells from blood. This clonotype was sampled from a man between 18 and 35 years old with type 1 diabetes. The chain uses TRBV7-2 and TRBJ2-3; D assignment may be TRBD1 or TRBD2 (5 bases each). CDR3 amino acids: CASSFTGLADTQYF. The CDR3, as DNA: TGTGCCAGCAGCTTCACGGGGCTCGCAGATACGCAGTATTTT.